These T cell receptor beta chains were read from a single sample in a study of neurological immune-mediated disorders. TCRdb independently ran MiXCR on the 5' RACE reads; one entry per CDR3 protein. The repertoire has 10,000 or so distinct CDR3 sequences, 22% of them found once; the top ten carry roughly 15%. The sample comprised CD8+ T cells from blood. The source is a woman in her forties with multiple sclerosis. Each CDR3 is given with its conserved first and last residue. Each record gives: D gene, clone size, J gene, V gene, CDR3 length, CDR3 DNA, CDR3 protein. The D gene is left open where the match is weak. Rows may omit the clone size; those that give it use once, few, many or a size class.

>.|.|TRBJ1-2|TRBV4-1|11
TGCGCCAGCAGCCAAGGGTATGGCTACACCTTC
CASSQGYGYTF
>.|.|TRBJ1-1|TRBV29-1|13
TGCAGCGTCCCGACAGGCTCGAACACTGAAGCTTTCTTT
CSVPTGSNTEAFF
>.|.|TRBJ2-7|TRBV5-1|14
TGCGCCAGCAGCTTGGAGACGGGTTCGGACGAGCAGTACTTC
CASSLETGSDEQYF
>.|few|TRBJ2-2|TRBV2|16
TGTGCCAGCACAACTTCACTGGAGGGCCGGACCGGGGAGCTGTTTTTT
CASTTSLEGRTGELFF
>.|.|TRBJ1-2|TRBV5-1|14
TGCGCCAGCAGCTTGGAGTCTGTGAACTATGGCTACACCTTC
CASSLESVNYGYTF
>TRBD2|many|TRBJ2-1|TRBV5-1|18
TGCGCCAGCAGCCCAGAAGGGACTAGCGGGGGGACCTACAATGAGCAGTTCTTC
CASSPEGTSGGTYNEQFF
>TRBD2|.|TRBJ2-1|TRBV5-1|16
TGCGCCAGCAGCTTGGCGGGGCCTAGCGGGGTTAATGAGCAGTTCTTC
CASSLAGPSGVNEQFF
>.|.|TRBJ2-5|TRBV29-1|11
TGCAGCGTTGGCCGGGGAGAGACCCAGTACTTC
CSVGRGETQYF
>.|many|TRBJ1-2|TRBV29-1|17
TGCAGCGTTGAAGATAGGGGAAAGCCACATGGAGGCTATGGCTACACCTTC
CSVEDRGKPHGGYGYTF
>TRBD1|.|TRBJ1-2|TRBV9|14
TGTGCCAGCAGCCCCAGGGGGGCCGGCTATGGCTACACCTTC
CASSPRGAGYGYTF
>.|medium-sized|TRBJ1-1|TRBV5-1|17
TGCGCCAGCAGCTTGGGACAGTCCTACTGGGGGGACACTGAAGCTTTCTTT
CASSLGQSYWGDTEAFF
>TRBD2|many|TRBJ2-1|TRBV25-1|16
TGTGCCAGCAGTGAATATCGGACTAGCGGGGACAATGAGCAGTTCTTC
CASSEYRTSGDNEQFF
>.|.|TRBJ2-1|TRBV5-1|16
TGCGCCAGCAGCGGGGGGACAGCCCCTGCTTACAATGAGCAGTTCTTC
CASSGGTAPAYNEQFF
>TRBD1|many|TRBJ2-1|TRBV6-5|15
TGTGCCAGCAGTTCCTGGGACAGGGAGAACAATGAGCAGTTCTTC
CASSSWDRENNEQFF
>.|.|TRBJ1-5|TRBV12-3/TRBV12-4|16
TGTGCCAGCAGCCTTGGGGGGTATTATAGCAATCAGCCCCAGCATTTT
CASSLGGYYSNQPQHF
>TRBD2|medium-sized|TRBJ2-3|TRBV9|17
TGTGCCAGCAGCGTGGCGGGGGGGCGAGCGAGCACAGATACGCAGTATTTT
CASSVAGGRASTDTQYF
>TRBD1|medium-sized|TRBJ1-1|TRBV20-1|13
TGCAGTGCTAGTGACAGGGTTGAGACTGAAGCTTTCTTT
CSASDRVETEAFF
>TRBD1|medium-sized|TRBJ2-5|TRBV5-1|15
TGCGCCAGCAGCCTTACCCCGGGACAGGATAAGGCTCAGTACTTC
CASSLTPGQDKAQYF